This is a list of T cell receptor beta chains from one sample in a study of T cell changes during pregnancy in multiple sclerosis. Some clones are missing from TCRdb's copy, which holds only in-frame ones; the method was immunoSEQ multiplex PCR. The sample has tens of thousands of clones; 85% to 90% are singletons. This specimen consisted of peripheral blood, obtained in the first trimester of pregnancy. These receptor sequences come from a female donor in good health, enrolled as a control in a pregnancy study. The CDR3 runs from the conserved cysteine through the conserved F or W. D genes are given only for firm matches. The listing skips clone size in some rows; elsewhere it reads once, few, many or a size class.

clone size	V gene	J gene	D gene	CDR3 DNA	CDR3 protein
.	TRBV5-1	TRBJ1-4	.	TGCGCCAGCAGCCCAAACAGGGCTCCTAATGAAAAACTGTTTTTT	CASSPNRAPNEKLFF
.	TRBV29-1	TRBJ2-1	.	TGCAGCGTTCAGAGGACCTACAATGAGCAGTTCTTC	CSVQRTYNEQFF
once	TRBV19	TRBJ1-5	TRBD1	TGTGCCAGTAGTAAGGGGACAGGGGACCACGTTGGGGGCAATCAGCCCCAGCATTTT	CASSKGTGDHVGGNQPQHF
.	TRBV19	TRBJ1-5	.	TGTGCCAGTAGTACGGGGACACCCTATAGCAATCAGCCCCAGCATTTT	CASSTGTPYSNQPQHF
.	TRBV7-7	TRBJ2-1	.	TGTGCTAGCAGCTTAGGTCCCTTCAATGAGCAGTTCTTC	CASSLGPFNEQFF
few	TRBV20-1	TRBJ2-5	.	TGCAGTGCTAGCGGGAGTGAGACCCAGTACTTC	CSASGSETQYF
few	TRBV6-1	TRBJ1-1	.	TGTGCCGGCCACAGGCAGATTGACCTTACAGCTTTCTTT	CAGHRQIDLTAFF
once	TRBV7-2	TRBJ2-5	TRBD2	TGTGCCAGCAGCTTAGGCGGGAGGTACCAAGAGACCCAGTACTTC	CASSLGGRYQETQYF
.	TRBV19	TRBJ2-6	.	TGTGCCAGTAGTATGGCGACTTCTGGGGCCAACGTCCTGACTTTC	CASSMATSGANVLTF
.	TRBV5-6	TRBJ2-5	.	TGTGCCAGCAGCTTGGTGCAGGCCGGTCAAGAGACCCAGTACTTC	CASSLVQAGQETQYF
once	TRBV28	TRBJ2-3	.	TGTGCCAGCAGTTCTTGGCAGGGTGTGGATACGCAGTATTTT	CASSSWQGVDTQYF
.	TRBV7-2	TRBJ2-7	TRBD1	TGTGCCAGCAGCCCACTCCCAGGGGGCTCCTACGAGCAGTACTTC	CASSPLPGGSYEQYF
.	TRBV6-1	TRBJ2-3	TRBD2	TGTGCCAGCACTAGCGGGGGACGCACAGATACGCAGTATTTT	CASTSGGRTDTQYF
.	TRBV18	TRBJ2-7	.	TGTGCCAGCTCACCACAGCAACAGGCGAGCTCCTACGAGCAGTACTTC	CASSPQQQASSYEQYF
.	TRBV6-1	TRBJ1-4	.	TGTGCCAGCACCCCTAGTGGCTTCAAAGAAAAACTGTTTTTT	CASTPSGFKEKLFF
.	TRBV2	TRBJ2-7	.	TGTGCCAGCGATGGACAGTCCCCCTACGAGCAGTACTTC	CASDGQSPYEQYF
once	TRBV6-4	TRBJ2-3	TRBD2	TGTGCCACTAGCGGGGGGGCCACAGATACGCAGTATTTT	CATSGGATDTQYF
once	TRBV4-1	TRBJ1-5	TRBD1	TGCGCCAGCAGCCAAGAGGGACAGCAGAATCAGCCCCAGCATTTT	CASSQEGQQNQPQHF
.	TRBV15	TRBJ2-1	.	TGTGCCACCAGCAGAGATCGGGGTTCCTACAATGAGCAGTTCTTC	CATSRDRGSYNEQFF
.	TRBV11-2	TRBJ2-7	TRBD1	TGTGCCAGCAGCCGACCGGCCGGGACAGACTACGAGCAGTACTTC	CASSRPAGTDYEQYF
once	TRBV19	TRBJ2-7	.	TGTGCCAGTAGTCCGGCAGGCAATTACGAGCAGTACTTC	CASSPAGNYEQYF
.	TRBV2	TRBJ2-3	TRBD2	TGTGCCAGCAGTGATCCGACTAGCGGGGGGGCAGATACGCAGTATTTT	CASSDPTSGGADTQYF
.	TRBV19	TRBJ2-5	TRBD1	TGTGCCAGTAGTCAGGGACAGGAGGGCACCCAGTACTTC	CASSQGQEGTQYF